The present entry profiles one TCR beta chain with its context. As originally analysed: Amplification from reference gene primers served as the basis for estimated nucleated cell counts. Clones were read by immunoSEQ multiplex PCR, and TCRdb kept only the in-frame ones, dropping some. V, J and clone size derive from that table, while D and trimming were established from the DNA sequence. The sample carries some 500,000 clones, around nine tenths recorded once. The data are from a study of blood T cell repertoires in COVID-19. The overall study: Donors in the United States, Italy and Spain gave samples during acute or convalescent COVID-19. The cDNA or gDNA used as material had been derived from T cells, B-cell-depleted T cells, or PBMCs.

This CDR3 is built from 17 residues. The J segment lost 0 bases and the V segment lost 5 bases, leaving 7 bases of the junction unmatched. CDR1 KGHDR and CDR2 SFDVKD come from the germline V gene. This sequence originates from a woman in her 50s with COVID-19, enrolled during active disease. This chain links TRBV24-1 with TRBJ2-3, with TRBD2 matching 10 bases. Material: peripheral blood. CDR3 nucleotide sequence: TGTGCCACCAGTGGCGTTACTAGCGGGGCCAGCACAGATACGCAGTATTTT. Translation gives CATSGVTSGASTDTQYF.